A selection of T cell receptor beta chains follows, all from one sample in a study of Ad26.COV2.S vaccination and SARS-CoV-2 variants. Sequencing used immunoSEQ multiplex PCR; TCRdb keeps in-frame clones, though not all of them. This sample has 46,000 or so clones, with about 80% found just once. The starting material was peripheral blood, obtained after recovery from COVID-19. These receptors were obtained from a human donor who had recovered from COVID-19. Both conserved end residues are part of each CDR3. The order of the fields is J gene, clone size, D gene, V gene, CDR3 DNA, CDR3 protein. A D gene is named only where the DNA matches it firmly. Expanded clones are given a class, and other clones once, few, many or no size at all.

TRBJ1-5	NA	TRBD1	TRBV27	TGTGCCAGCAGTTTTTGGGCAGGGGGAGATCAGCCCCAGCATTTT	CASSFWAGGDQPQHF
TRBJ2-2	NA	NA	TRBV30	TGTGCCTGGACCGTGGCTCCCACTATGGGGGGGCTGTTTTTT	CAWTVAPTMGGLFF
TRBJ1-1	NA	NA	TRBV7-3	TGTGCCAGCAGCTTAGGGGCACGGATGAACACTGAAGCTTTCTTT	CASSLGARMNTEAFF
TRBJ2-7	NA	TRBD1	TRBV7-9	TGTGCCAGCAGCCAACGGGACAGATCCTACGAGCAGTACTTC	CASSQRDRSYEQYF
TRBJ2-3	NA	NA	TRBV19	TGTGCCAGTAGTACAGTCTGGAGGGGGGGCGCACACACAGATACGCAGTATTTT	CASSTVWRGGAHTDTQYF
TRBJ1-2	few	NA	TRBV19	TGTGCCAGTGGCCCAGGGAGCTCTAACTATGGCTACACCTTC	CASGPGSSNYGYTF
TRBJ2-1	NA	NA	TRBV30	TGTGCCTGGAGTGTTGACTACAATGAGCAGTTCTTC	CAWSVDYNEQFF
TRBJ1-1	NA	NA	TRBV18	TGTGCCAGCTCACCACACAGGGAGTCGAACACTGAAGCTTTCTTT	CASSPHRESNTEAFF
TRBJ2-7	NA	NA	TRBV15	TGTGCCACCAGCAGAGCCCGCGAGTGGGGGAACGAGCAGTACTTC	CATSRAREWGNEQYF
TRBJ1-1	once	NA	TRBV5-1	TGCGCCAGCAGCTTGGATATGGCGAACACTGAAGCTTTCTTT	CASSLDMANTEAFF
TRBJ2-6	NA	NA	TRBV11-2	TGTGCCAGCAGCATGGGACGGGACTCTGGGGCCAACGTCCTGACTTTC	CASSMGRDSGANVLTF
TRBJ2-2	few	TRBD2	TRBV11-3	TGTGCCAGCAGCTCCTGGACTAGCACGAACACCGGGGAGCTGTTTTTT	CASSSWTSTNTGELFF
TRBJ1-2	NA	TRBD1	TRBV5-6	TGTGCCAGCAGCTTCGGACAGGGGGCGCGTGGCTACACCTTC	CASSFGQGARGYTF
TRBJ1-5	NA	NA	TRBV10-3	TGTGCCATCAAGGACCCGACGGGGCTTCAGCCCCAGCATTTT	CAIKDPTGLQPQHF
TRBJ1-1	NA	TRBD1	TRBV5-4	TGTGCCAGCAGCCCCCTCTTCGGCCCCGACAGGGGGAACACTGAAGCTTTCTTT	CASSPLFGPDRGNTEAFF
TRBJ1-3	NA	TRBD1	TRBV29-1	TGCAGCGTCGAGGAGGACAGGGGAAAGGCTGGAAACACCATATATTTT	CSVEEDRGKAGNTIYF
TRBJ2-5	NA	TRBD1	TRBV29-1	TGCAGCGGATTTGGGCAGGGGGCGAGTCATTCAGAGACCCAGTACTTC	CSGFGQGASHSETQYF
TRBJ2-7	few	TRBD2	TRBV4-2	TGTGCCAGCAGCCTTCAAGTAGCGGGAGGGGGTTTGCAGTACTTC	CASSLQVAGGGLQYF
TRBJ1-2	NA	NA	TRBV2	TGTGCCAGCAGTGAAGCGCCACGTCCGTCTGAGGGCTACACCTTC	CASSEAPRPSEGYTF
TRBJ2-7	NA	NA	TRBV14	TGTGCCAGCAGCCACGGGACCTCCTACGAGCAGTACTTC	CASSHGTSYEQYF
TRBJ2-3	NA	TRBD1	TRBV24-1	TGTGCCACCAGCCATTCCGGGACAGGTAGCACAGATACGCAGTATTTT	CATSHSGTGSTDTQYF
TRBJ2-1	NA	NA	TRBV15	TGTGCCACCAGCGGATCGGCCCTGGGCCACTCCTACAATGAGCAGTTCTTC	CATSGSALGHSYNEQFF
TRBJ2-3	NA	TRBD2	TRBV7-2	TGTGCCAGCAGCTTGGCTTCCAAGCGGGGGGCCACAGATACGCAGTATTTT	CASSLASKRGATDTQYF
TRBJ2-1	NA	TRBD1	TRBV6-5	TGTGCCAGCAGTCCCTCAGGGACAGGGGGCAGGCAGTTCTTC	CASSPSGTGGRQFF
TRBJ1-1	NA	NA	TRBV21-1	TGTGCCAGCAGCAATACAAGAGGGAACACTGAAGCTTTCTTT	CASSNTRGNTEAFF
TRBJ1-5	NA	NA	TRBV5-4	TGTGCCAGCAGCTTGGGGGGTGAGGAACAGCCCCAGCATTTT	CASSLGGEEQPQHF
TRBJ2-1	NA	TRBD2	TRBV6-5	TGTGCCAGCAGTTTAGCGGGTAGCTCCTACAATGAGCAGTTCTTC	CASSLAGSSYNEQFF
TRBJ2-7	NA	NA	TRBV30	TGTGCCTGGAGTATGACAGGATTCTACGAGCAGTACTTC	CAWSMTGFYEQYF
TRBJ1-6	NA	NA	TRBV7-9	TGTGCCAGCAGCGGTGGAACAGGGACGACTAATTCACCCCTCCACTTT	CASSGGTGTTNSPLHF
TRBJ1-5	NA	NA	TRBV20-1	TGCAGTGCTAGTCGGAGGGAGGTCCAGCCCCAGCATTTT	CSASRREVQPQHF
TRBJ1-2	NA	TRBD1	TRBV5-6	TGTGCCAGCAGCTCGAGATGGACAGGGGAAGGAGGCTATGGCTACACCTTC	CASSSRWTGEGGYGYTF
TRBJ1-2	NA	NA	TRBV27	TGTGCCAGCAGGGGGGGGAAATCCTATGGCTACACCTTC	CASRGGKSYGYTF
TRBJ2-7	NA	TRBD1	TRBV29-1	TGCAGCGTCGGACAGGGGGATTACCCCTACGAGCAGTACTTC	CSVGQGDYPYEQYF
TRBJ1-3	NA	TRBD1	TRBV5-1	TGCGCCAGCAGCTCGTATGACAGGGCCTCTGGAAACACCATATATTTT	CASSSYDRASGNTIYF
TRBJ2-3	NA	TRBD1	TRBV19	TGTGCCAGTACGGGGAGACAGGGGAGCACAGATACGCAGTATTTT	CASTGRQGSTDTQYF
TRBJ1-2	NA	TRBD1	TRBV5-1	TGCGCCAGCAGGAGGGACAGCTATGGCTACACCTTC	CASRRDSYGYTF
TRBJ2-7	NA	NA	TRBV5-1	TGCGCCAGCCAAAGCATGGGGACAAATGAGCAGTACTTC	CASQSMGTNEQYF
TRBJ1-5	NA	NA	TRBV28	TGTGCCAGCCTCCCTGATAGCAATCAGCCCCAGCATTTT	CASLPDSNQPQHF
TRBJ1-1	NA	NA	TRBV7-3	TGTGCCAGCAGCGTGGACCGGAACACTGAAGCTTTCTTT	CASSVDRNTEAFF
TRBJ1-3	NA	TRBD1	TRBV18	TGTGCCAGCTCGCGGGACAGGGGTGTGACTGGAAACACCATATATTTT	CASSRDRGVTGNTIYF
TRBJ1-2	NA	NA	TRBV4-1	TGCGCCAGCAGCCAAGATTCGAGGTATGGCTACACCTTC	CASSQDSRYGYTF
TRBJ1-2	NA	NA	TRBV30	TGTGCCTGGAGTGGGGCCAGGGTAAACTACACCTTC	CAWSGARVNYTF
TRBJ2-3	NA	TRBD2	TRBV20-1	TGCAGTGCTAGTTTGGCGGGAGTTTTAGATACGCAGTATTTT	CSASLAGVLDTQYF
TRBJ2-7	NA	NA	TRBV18	TGTGCCAGCTCACCGGAAAGGGGTTCCTACGAGCAGTACTTC	CASSPERGSYEQYF